Listed below are T cell receptor beta chains from one sample, sequenced in a study of sequential checkpoint blockade in melanoma. Libraries were prepared by immunoSEQ multiplex PCR; TCRdb keeps only in-frame clonotypes and omits some of them. Seen here are about 5,500 clones, 15% to 20% observed once, and the top ten hold about 9.1%. The sequencing here drew on tumor tissue (inferred from file names), taken from a patient given nivolumab and ipilimumab in sequence. Source of these receptors: a human donor with melanoma. Both conserved end residues are part of each CDR3. D genes are given only for firm matches.

.,TRBJ2-2,TRBV5-1,CASSLRQGALAGVTGELFF
.,TRBJ1-2,TRBV25-1,CASSEAGRGYYGYTF
.,TRBJ1-6,TRBV6-8,CASSLPQGGNSPLHF
.,TRBJ1-1,TRBV28,CASSRASPGEGTEAFF
.,TRBJ1-1,TRBV6-8,CASITADHTEAFF
TRBD1,TRBJ1-4,TRBV19,CASRTGNEKLFF
.,TRBJ1-1,TRBV6-8,CATSRYNRVNTEAFF
TRBD1,TRBJ2-1,TRBV19,CASRLTGGRDEQFF
.,TRBJ1-2,TRBV28,CASSLVDSPPEGYTF
.,TRBJ2-3,TRBV19,CASTHRSTDTQYF
.,TRBJ1-1,TRBV10-2,CASSHGLGRTEAFF
.,TRBJ2-5,TRBV14,CASSPGMVTQYF
.,TRBJ2-2,TRBV12-5,CASGLGVNTGELFF
.,TRBJ1-2,TRBV6-8,CASTPVSGSSYGYTF
.,TRBJ2-5,TRBV9,CASSPRGQGWGETQYF
.,TRBJ1-1,TRBV5-1,CASSLDLLGTEAFF
.,TRBJ2-2,TRBV11-3,CASCLGGSYTGELFF
.,TRBJ2-1,TRBV6-8,CAIGERGMAYNEQFF
.,TRBJ2-5,TRBV27,CASSLSLARQETQYF
TRBD1,TRBJ1-6,TRBV28,CASSSRDRGPYNSPLHF